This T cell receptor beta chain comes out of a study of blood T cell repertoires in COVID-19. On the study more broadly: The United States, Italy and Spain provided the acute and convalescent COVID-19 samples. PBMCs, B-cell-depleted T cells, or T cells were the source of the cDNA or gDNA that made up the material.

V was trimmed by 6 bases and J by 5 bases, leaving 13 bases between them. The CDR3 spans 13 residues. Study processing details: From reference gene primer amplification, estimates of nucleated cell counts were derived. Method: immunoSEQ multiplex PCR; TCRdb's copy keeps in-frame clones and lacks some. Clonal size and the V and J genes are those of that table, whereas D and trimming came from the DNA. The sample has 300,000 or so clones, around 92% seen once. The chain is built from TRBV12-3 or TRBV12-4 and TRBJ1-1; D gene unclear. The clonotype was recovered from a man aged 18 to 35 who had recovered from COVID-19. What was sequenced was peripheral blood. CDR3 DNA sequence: TGTGCCAGCAGCTCCATAGGCGGAACTGAAGCTTTCTTT. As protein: CASSSIGGTEAFF.